These 25 T cell receptor beta chains were all obtained from the same sample, sequenced in a study of control samples from healthy donors and cancer patients. Profiled with immunoSEQ multiplex PCR; TCRdb holds only in-frame clones, not every one. The sample spans approximately 190,000 clones; the ten largest clones claim roughly 2%. Sequenced: blood. The origin of the receptors is a woman in her 30s in good health.

The chain has TRBV3-1 (or the pseudogene TRBV3-2) and TRBJ2-3; 11 bases are a match to TRBD2. CDR1 and CDR2 from the germline V gene are LGHDT and YNNKEL (reference sequence). V dropped 3 bases and J dropped 6; count of bases not matched to a gene: 2. The CDR3 has 14 amino acids. This CDR3 is CASSQGLAVDTQYF. CDR3 coding DNA: TGTGCCAGCAGCCAGGGACTAGCGGTCGATACGCAGTATTTT.

This chain connects TRBV19 to TRBJ2-2; 12 bases line up with TRBD2. Germline V gene sequence: CDR1 LNHDA, CDR2 SQIVND (reference sequence). The CDR3 spans 16 residues. The V and J ends lost 5 bases and 2 bases, in that order; junction bases with no gene match: 3. The CDR3 coding sequence is TGTGCCAGTAGTTGGGGACTAGCGGGCAACACCGGGGAGCTGTTTTTT. Protein: CASSWGLAGNTGELFF.

The genes are TRBV19 and TRBJ1-5; D unclear. Germline CDR1 is LNHDA and CDR2 is SQIVND (reference sequence). With 9 bases removed from V and 6 bases from J, the gap between germline ends came to 15 bases. This CDR3 is built from 13 residues. The CDR3 nucleotides are TGTGCCAGCCGGGCGGGGTCCGTTCAGCCCCAGCATTTT. The encoded protein is CASRAGSVQPQHF.

The chain has TRBV29-1 and TRBJ2-5; D not certain. This CDR3 is built from 12 residues. Trimming left V 2 bases short and J 5 bases short, with 9 bases between. CDR1 is SQVTM and CDR2 is ANQGSEA in the germline V gene. This CDR3 reads CSVEMEWETQYF. For the CDR3, the DNA is TGCAGCGTTGAAATGGAGTGGGAGACCCAGTACTTC.

J is TRBJ2-5 and V is TRBV28; 9 positions match TRBD1. V lost 6 bases, J lost 5 bases, and 16 bases stayed unmatched. The germline V gene encodes CDR1 MDHEN and CDR2 SYDVKM. The CDR3 length is 17 residues. The CDR3 region has the DNA TGTGCCAGCAGGGGTTCAAGGGGGGACAGGGAAGGGGAGACCCAGTACTTC. It yields the protein CASRGSRGDREGETQYF.

The chain recombines TRBV29-1 with TRBJ1-2; 12 bases align to TRBD1. In germline, CDR1 is SQVTM, CDR2 ANQGSEA. V was pared by 7 bases and J by 8 bases, with 11 bases of the junction left unmatched. This CDR3 has 14 residues. CDR3 in DNA: TGCAGCGGGAGAGTGGGGACAGGGGGCGGCGGCTACACCTTC. It translates to CSGRVGTGGGGYTF.

V and J are TRBV6-5 and TRBJ2-2; possible D gene TRBD1, 6 bases. Germline V CDR1 and CDR2: MNHEY, SVGAGI. V gave up 1 base and J gave up 0 bases, with 9 bases separating them. The CDR3 runs 16 residues. The CDR3 sequence is CASSYFRGSNTGELFF. CDR3 DNA: TGTGCCAGCAGTTACTTTAGGGGGTCGAACACCGGGGAGCTGTTTTTT.

The chain is built from TRBV6-5 and TRBJ1-4; perhaps TRBD1 as D (6 bases). The germline gives CDR1 MNHEY, CDR2 SVGAGI. The CDR3 length is 15 residues. The germline V and J ends were trimmed by 2 bases and 2 bases, with 9 bases remaining between them. In DNA form, the CDR3 reads TGTGCCAGCAGTTACACTACAGGGACTAATGAAAAACTGTTTTTT. Its translation is CASSYTTGTNEKLFF.

As regards this clone: The sample holds other DNA sequences that translate to the same CDR3. This chain uses TRBV18 with TRBJ2-7; 8 nucleotides align to TRBD1. Per germline, CDR1 KGHSH and CDR2 LQKENI. J gave up 3 bases and V 3 bases, and 7 bases lay outside the gene matches. This CDR3 has 15 residues. Here the CDR3 reads CASSPDTGGSYEQYF. CDR3 bases: TGTGCCAGCTCACCGGATACAGGGGGAAGCTACGAGCAGTACTTC.

The chain couples TRBV6-5 to TRBJ2-7; no clear D gene. This CDR3 is built from 13 residues. V lost 2 bases and J 2 bases, leaving 7 bases between the germline ends. Germline CDR1 MNHEY, CDR2 SVGAGI. CDR3 amino acids: CASSYDETYEQYF. CDR3 nucleotide sequence: TGTGCCAGCAGTTACGACGAAACCTACGAGCAGTACTTC.

This chain connects TRBV6-1 to TRBJ1-1, with D hard to call. The CDR3 runs to 14 residues. Trimming pared 1 base from V and 0 bases from J, leaving 6 bases between. Germline CDR1 reads MNHNS; CDR2 reads SASEGT. The CDR3 sequence is CASSEGGMNTEAFF. DNA for the CDR3: TGTGCCAGCAGTGAAGGGGGTATGAACACTGAAGCTTTCTTT.

The chain uses TRBV11-3 and TRBJ1-6; maybe TRBD1 (6 bases). V lost 0 bases and J lost 8, with 14 bases in between. CDR3 length: 16 residues. Germline-derived CDR1 and CDR2 are SGHNT and YENEEA. In DNA form, the CDR3 reads TGTGCCAGCAGCTTAGATGGGGGGCTCCCCGATTCACCCCTCCACTTT. As protein: CASSLDGGLPDSPLHF.

For the CDR3, the DNA is TGTGCCAGCAGCGTCGGGACAGGAGCCTACGAGCAGTACTTC. It yields the protein CASSVGTGAYEQYF. The J gene is TRBJ2-7, the V gene TRBV9, with 8 bases aligning to TRBD1. Unmatched junction bases numbered 3, after V lost 2 bases and J lost 2 bases. The CDR3 extends over 14 amino acids. Per germline, CDR1 SGDLS and CDR2 YYNGEE.

The genes are TRBV4-1 and TRBJ1-5; 7 nucleotides align to TRBD1. The CDR3 has 16 amino acids. Germline trimming cut 1 base from V and 6 bases from J; bases unmatched to any gene: 9. The germline V gene has CDR1 MGHRA and CDR2 YSYEKL. CDR3 in amino acids: CASSQVLAGGGQPQHF. As DNA, the CDR3 is TGCGCCAGCAGCCAAGTTTTAGCAGGGGGTGGTCAGCCCCAGCATTTT.

The gene calls are TRBV6-6 and TRBJ1-2; D is ambiguous. The CDR3 runs 13 residues. Trimming removed 5 bases at V and 11 bases at J, with 18 bases between. Looked up from germline, CDR1 is MNHNY and CDR2 is SVGAGI (reference sequence). CDR3 region: CASSQNSRYTYTF. The CDR3, as DNA: TGTGCCAGCAGTCAAAACTCTAGGTACACGTACACCTTC.

This chain links TRBV28 with TRBJ2-7; 8 bases line up with TRBD1. Germline V gene sequence: CDR1 MDHEN, CDR2 SYDVKM. This CDR3 contains 15 residues. J gave up 12 bases and V 6 bases, and 19 bases lay outside the gene matches. The CDR3 nucleotides are TGTGCCAGCAGAGCTTCGACAGGGGCCGAGGGCGGGCGGTACTTC. The encoded protein is CASRASTGAEGGRYF.

Comment on this clone: Within the sample, other DNA sequences also encode this same CDR3. This sequence joins TRBV27 and TRBJ2-7; a weak D match, TRBD2 (7 bases). With 0 bases removed from V and 3 bases from J, the gap between germline ends came to 9 bases. This CDR3 has 14 amino acids. Germline loops: CDR1 MNHEY, CDR2 SMNVEV (reference sequence). The CDR3 sequence is CASSLSGGGYEQYF. The CDR3, as DNA: TGTGCCAGCAGTTTATCAGGGGGGGGCTACGAGCAGTACTTC.

CDR3 nucleotides: TGTGCCAGCAGGTACAGGGCTTCGGAAAACAATGAGCAGTTCTTC. It translates to CASRYRASENNEQFF. J is TRBJ2-1 and V is TRBV28; possible D gene TRBD1, 6 bases. The V and J ends lost 6 bases and 5 bases respectively, with 17 bases between them. In germline, CDR1 is MDHEN, CDR2 SYDVKM. The CDR3 runs to 15 residues.

The rearrangement uses TRBV7-9 and TRBJ2-1; D might be TRBD1 or TRBD2, each matching 5 bases. V was pared by 11 bases and J by 2 bases, with 13 bases between. There are 13 residues in the CDR3. From germline, CDR1 is SEHNR and CDR2 FQNEAQ (reference sequence). CDR3 region: CAGLGGPYNEQFF. CDR3 DNA: TGTGCCGGGCTTGGGGGTCCCTACAATGAGCAGTTCTTC.

The chain couples TRBV11-2 to TRBJ1-1; tentative D call: TRBD1 (6 bases). Germline-derived CDR1 and CDR2 are SGHAT and FQNNGV. The V gene lost 3 bases and the J gene lost 1 base, with 9 bases spanning the gap. The CDR3 extends over 14 amino acids. CDR3 sequence (DNA): TGTGCCAGCAGCTTCCAGGGGCCGAACACTGAAGCTTTCTTT. Protein: CASSFQGPNTEAFF.

The rearrangement links TRBV7-9 to TRBJ2-2; D possibly matches TRBD1 or TRBD2 (6 bases each). This CDR3 comprises 16 residues. Trimming cost V 3 bases and J 5 bases, with 16 bases left between them. Germline V gene sequence: CDR1 SEHNR, CDR2 FQNEAQ (reference sequence). CDR3 sequence reads: CASSLYETGRTGELFF. In nucleotides, the CDR3 is TGTGCCAGCAGCTTGTACGAAACAGGGAGGACCGGGGAGCTGTTTTTT.

The V and J genes are TRBV4-1 and TRBJ2-1, with 7 bases aligning to TRBD1. The V and J ends lost 0 bases and 9 bases, in that order; junction bases with no gene match: 11. The germline V gene encodes CDR1 MGHRA and CDR2 YSYEKL. The CDR3 runs to 16 residues. For the CDR3, the DNA is TGCGCCAGCAGCCAAGATGCGGCAGGGGGTCTCCTTGAGCAGTTCTTC. This gives the protein CASSQDAAGGLLEQFF.

The chain links TRBV5-5 to TRBJ2-5, with D unresolved. Germline loops: CDR1 SGHKS, CDR2 YYEKEE (reference sequence). Trimming cost V 1 base and J 1 base, with 5 bases left between them. CDR3 length: 13 residues. CDR3 protein: CASSLFSQETQYF. CDR3 DNA sequence: TGTGCCAGCAGCTTGTTTTCCCAAGAGACCCAGTACTTC. The whole variable domain, filled in from reference TRBV5-5 and TRBJ2-5, reads DAGVTQSPTHLIKTRGQQVTLRCSPISGHKSVSWYQQVLGQGPQFIFQYYEKEERGRGNFPDRFSARQFPNYSSELNVNALLLGDSALYLCASSLFSQETQYFGPGTRLLVL.

V gene TRBV7-2 combines with J gene TRBJ1-1; D is undetermined. This CDR3 is 13 amino acids long. CDR1 and CDR2 (germline): SGHTA, FQGNSA. V gave up 6 bases and J gave up 2 bases, with 10 bases separating them. CDR3 amino acids: CASRREQNTEAFF. The CDR3, as DNA: TGTGCCAGCAGACGTGAACAAAACACTGAAGCTTTCTTT.

This chain connects TRBV7-9 to TRBJ1-5; possible D gene TRBD1, 5 bases. Per germline, CDR1 SEHNR and CDR2 FQNEAQ (reference sequence). This CDR3 contains 15 residues. V lost 3 bases, J lost 4 bases, and 13 bases lay in between. The CDR3 sequence is CASSFGDSSNQPQHF. The DNA of the CDR3 is TGTGCCAGCAGCTTTGGAGACAGCTCAAATCAGCCCCAGCATTTT.